This T cell receptor beta chain was captured by sequencing in a study of identical twins. Study-wide findings and caveats: Less excess twin sharing appeared in beta out-of-frame sequences. Zero-insertion analyses were open to partial confounding by invariant MAIT and iNKT cells.

In this sample, this clonotype turned up many times. Its antigen is undetermined. This CDR3 contains 13 residues. Trimming took 3 bases from V and 6 from J; bases not matched to a gene: 2. Germline V gene lookup returns CDR1 MNHEY and CDR2 SMNVEV (reference sequence). TCRdb reprocessed the 5' RACE reads via MiXCR and lists one record per CDR3 protein. The sample includes about 200,000 distinct CDR3 sequences, approximately 7.1% seen only once; the top ten take roughly 15%. This sample was also put to use in a study of T cells expressing NK-cell markers.

The sequenced sample consisted of CD8+ T cells sorted from blood. This clonotype was sampled from a young woman in good health. The rearrangement links TRBV27 to TRBJ1-2, with TRBD1 matching 9 bases. The CDR3 is CASSFTGGDGYTF. In nucleotides, the CDR3 is TGTGCCAGCAGTTTCACAGGGGGCGATGGCTACACCTTC.